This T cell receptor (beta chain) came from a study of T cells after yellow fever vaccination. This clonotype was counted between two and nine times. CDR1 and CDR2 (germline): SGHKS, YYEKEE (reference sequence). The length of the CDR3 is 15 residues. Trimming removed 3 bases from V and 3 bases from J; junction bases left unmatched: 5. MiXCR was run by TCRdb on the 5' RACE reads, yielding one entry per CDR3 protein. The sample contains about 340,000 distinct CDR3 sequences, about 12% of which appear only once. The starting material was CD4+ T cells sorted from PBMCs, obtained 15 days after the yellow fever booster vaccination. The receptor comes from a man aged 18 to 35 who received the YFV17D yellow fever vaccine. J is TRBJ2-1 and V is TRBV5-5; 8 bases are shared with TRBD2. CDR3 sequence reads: CASSWIAGLYNEQFF. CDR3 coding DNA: TGTGCCAGCAGCTGGATAGCGGGGCTCTACAATGAGCAGTTCTTC.